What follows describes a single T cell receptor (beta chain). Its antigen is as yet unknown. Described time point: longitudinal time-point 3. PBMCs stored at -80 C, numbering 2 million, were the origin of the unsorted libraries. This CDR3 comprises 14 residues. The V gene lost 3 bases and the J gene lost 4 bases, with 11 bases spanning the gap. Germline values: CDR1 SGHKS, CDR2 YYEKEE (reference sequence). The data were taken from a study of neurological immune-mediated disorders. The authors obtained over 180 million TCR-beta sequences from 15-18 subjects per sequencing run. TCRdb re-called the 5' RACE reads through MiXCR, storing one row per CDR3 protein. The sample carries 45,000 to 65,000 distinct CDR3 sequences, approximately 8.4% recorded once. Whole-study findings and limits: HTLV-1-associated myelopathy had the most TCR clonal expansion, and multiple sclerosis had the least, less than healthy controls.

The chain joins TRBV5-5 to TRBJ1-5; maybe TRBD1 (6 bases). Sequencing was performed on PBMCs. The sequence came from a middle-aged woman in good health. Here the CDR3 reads CASSSFGQNQPQHF. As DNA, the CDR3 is TGTGCCAGCAGCTCGTTCGGACAGAATCAGCCCCAGCATTTT.